This T cell receptor (beta chain) is from a study of blood T cell repertoires in COVID-19. Study background: Samples taken during acute and convalescent COVID-19 were collected in the United States, Italy and Spain. Sources were T cells, B-cell-depleted T cells, or PBMCs; the material itself was cDNA or gDNA.

The CDR3 length is 14 residues. V dropped 6 bases and J dropped 5; count of bases not matched to a gene: 9. Looked up from germline, CDR1 is SQVTM and CDR2 is ANQGSEA. The authors' processing: For nucleated cells, counts were estimated from reference gene primer amplification. Here immunoSEQ multiplex PCR was the method, and the copy in TCRdb shows in-frame clones only, minus some. The V and J calls and clone size come from that table; D and trimming were worked out from the DNA. Among approximately 290,000 clones listed, 89% were seen once. The chain combines TRBV29-1 with TRBJ2-3; 9 bases line up with TRBD1. Sequenced: peripheral blood. This TCR was recovered from a woman aged 55-70 years with acute or convalescent COVID-19. CDR3 sequence: CSVAAGTGLDTQYF. For the CDR3, the DNA is TGCAGCGTCGCAGCCGGGACAGGGCTAGATACGCAGTATTTT.